This TCR beta chain was observed in a study of PD-1 blockade in classical Hodgkin lymphoma. Study as a whole: Every 2 weeks, patients got 3 mg/kg intravenous nivolumab.

Clones were sequenced by immunoSEQ multiplex PCR, and TCRdb holds only the in-frame ones, with some missing. The table shows fewer than 30,000 clones, with less than 85% occurring only once. Study findings and constraints: It was among complete responders that baseline diversity resembled that of newly diagnosed patients. Patients excluded were those beginning nivolumab under 1 year after ASCT. TCR diversity rose significantly by C4D1 in CD4+ but not CD8+ cells.

As to this clone: No antigen is known for it.

Each and every patient relapsed after autologous stem cell transplantation, and patients got differing brentuximab vedotin exposure. The V and J ends lost 4 bases and 0 bases, in that order; junction bases with no gene match: 13. Germline V gene data show CDR1 as SEHNR and CDR2 as FQNEAQ (reference sequence). The CDR3 runs to 19 residues. The chain carries TRBV7-9 and TRBJ1-3; 9 bases map to TRBD1. This sequence originates from a human donor with classical Hodgkin lymphoma. This material consisted of peripheral blood mononuclear cells (PBMCs), taken before the second cycle of nivolumab. CDR3 sequence reads: CASSSYQTGGISSGNTIYF. CDR3 coding DNA: TGTGCCAGCAGCTCATATCAGACAGGGGGAATCAGCTCTGGAAACACCATATATTTT.